The 8 T cell receptor beta chains below all came from one sample that was sequenced in a study of blood T cells in healthy people across ages. The use of a sample-barcoded 5' primer and a J-beta primer mix characterized a second PCR of roughly 7 to 11 cycles. Each CDR3 protein gets one entry after TCRdb re-called the 5' RACE reads with MiXCR. Seen here are hundreds of thousands of distinct CDR3 sequences, around 50% observed once, and the top ten hold 20% to 30%. Sequencing was performed on blood. The receptors shown here come from a man aged 35-49 years in good health.

The J gene is TRBJ2-5, the V gene TRBV29-1; TRBD2 might be the D (5 bases). The CDR3 length is 11 residues. V gave up 7 bases and J gave up 5 bases, with 11 bases separating them. Germline V CDR1 and CDR2: SQVTM, ANQGSEA. The CDR3 DNA sequence: TGCAGCGCGGACGGCGGGGAGACCCAGTACTTC. Its translation is CSADGGETQYF.

This chain connects TRBV20-1 to TRBJ2-3; no firm D call. V dropped 7 bases and J dropped 2 bases, with 13 bases sitting between them. Looked up from germline, CDR1 is DFQATT and CDR2 is SNEGSKA (reference sequence). The CDR3 consists of 13 residues. This CDR3 reads CSGVNPPTDTQYF. CDR3 DNA sequence: TGCAGTGGCGTAAACCCGCCCACAGATACGCAGTATTTT.

The rearrangement joins TRBV6-2 or TRBV6-3 to TRBJ2-3, with 12 bases identical to TRBD2. There are 17 residues in the CDR3. Germline trimming cut 2 bases from V and 6 bases from J; bases unmatched to any gene: 9. Germline CDR1 and CDR2: MNHEY and SVGEGT. The CDR3 region is CASSYDRLAGDVDTQYF. CDR3 in DNA: TGTGCCAGCAGTTACGACCGACTAGCGGGAGATGTGGATACGCAGTATTTT.

V is TRBV14 and J is TRBJ2-7; 14 positions match TRBD2. The CDR3 totals 16 residues. Germline CDR1 is SGHDN and CDR2 is FVKESK. Losses at the gene ends were 4 bases for V and 3 bases for J; bases not matched to a gene: 5. This CDR3 reads CASSPGTSGRSYEQYF. The CDR3 DNA is TGTGCCAGCAGCCCCGGGACTAGCGGGAGAAGCTACGAGCAGTACTTC.

The gene calls are TRBV4-1 and TRBJ2-5; TRBD2 matches at 7 bases. Germline-derived CDR1 and CDR2 are MGHRA and YSYEKL. With V trimmed by 0 bases and J by 11 bases, 9 bases remained unmatched. The CDR3 has 14 amino acids. CDR3 sequence (DNA): TGCGCCAGCAGCCAAGATATAGGGCAGGGAGGGCAGTACTTC. Encoded protein: CASSQDIGQGGQYF.

The gene calls are TRBV7-2 and TRBJ2-7; D is unclear. The germline V gene has CDR1 SGHTA and CDR2 FQGNSA. This CDR3 contains 14 residues. Between the trimmed V and J ends, which lost 4 bases and 4 bases, there was a span of 14 bases. The CDR3 is CASSSQSRVYEQYF. CDR3 DNA sequence: TGTGCCAGCAGCTCGCAATCAAGGGTGTACGAGCAGTACTTC.

This rearrangement joins TRBV5-1 to TRBJ2-1, with 8 nucleotides matching TRBD2. The length of the CDR3 is 16 residues. The V segment lost 0 bases and the J segment 9 bases; nucleotides outside the gene matches: 11. CDR1 SGHRS and CDR2 YFSETQ come from the germline V gene. DNA of the CDR3: TGCGCCAGCAGCTTGGCTCCCGGGAGGGGGGCAAGTGAGCAGTTCTTC. Translation: CASSLAPGRGASEQFF.

V gene TRBV29-1 combines with J gene TRBJ2-7, with unresolved D. From germline, CDR1 is SQVTM and CDR2 ANQGSEA. V was cut by 3 bases and J by 7 bases, with 13 bases left in between. CDR3 length: 12 amino acids. The CDR3 reads CSVEGPPLEQYF. In DNA, the CDR3 is TGCAGCGTTGAGGGTCCCCCCTTAGAGCAGTACTTC.